The 21 T cell receptor beta chains given below trace back to one sample, sequenced in a study of shared clonotypes between healthy human individuals (dated by TCRdb to the early 2020s). Preparation of the library involved the immunoSEQ multiplex PCR assay. As stored in TCRdb, this immuneACCESS dataset retains in-frame rearrangements with V and J assigned. A fraction of the clones does not appear; measured against another copy, unresolved V genes explain less than half of the discrepancy, and the remainder lacks a known reason. The sample table lists about 2,500,000 clones, roughly nine tenths of them with a count of one. The ten largest clones capture about 0.13% of the sample. The sample was naive CD4+ T cells sorted from blood. The cell subset or site tag for this specimen amounts to: CD45RA+ positively selected. The receptors were sampled from a man aged 18 to 29 in good health.

In this sample, this clone turned up once. The chain recombines TRBV9 with TRBJ2-1; 9 positions agree with TRBD1. Germline loops: CDR1 SGDLS, CDR2 YYNGEE. The CDR3 is 15 amino acids. V lost 3 bases, J lost 8 bases, and 9 bases stayed unmatched. CDR3 coding DNA: TGTGCCAGCAGCGCGGACAGGGGAAGGTTTGATGAGCAGTTCTTC. Its translation is CASSADRGRFDEQFF. The variable domain in full, with the rest retrieved from reference TRBV9 and TRBJ2-1, is DSGVTQTPKHLITATGQRVTLRCSPRSGDLSVYWYQQSLDQGLQFLIQYYNGEERAKGNILERFSAQQFPDLHSELNLSSLELGDSALYFCASSADRGRFDEQFFGPGTRLTVL.

To note about this clone: Distinct nucleotide sequences in the sample also encode this CDR3. The chain links TRBV7-2 to TRBJ2-7; no reliable D call. The CDR3 consists of 12 residues. Germline V lookup: CDR1 SGHTA, CDR2 FQGNSA. Trimming removed 2 bases at V and 4 bases at J, with 6 bases between. The CDR3 DNA follows: TGTGCCAGCAGCTTAAATCCTTACGAGCAGTACTTC. Protein sequence: CASSLNPYEQYF.

The rearrangement joins TRBV5-4 to TRBJ2-1, with TRBD1 identical over 11 bases. This CDR3 contains 13 residues. The germline CDR1 and CDR2 sequences are SGHNT and YYREEE (reference sequence). J was trimmed by 8 bases and V by 4 bases; bases with no gene match: 2. CDR3 DNA sequence: TGTGCCAGCAGCCAGGGACAGGGGGATGAGCAGTTCTTC. Its translation: CASSQGQGDEQFF.

This clone was detected once. CDR3 amino acids: CASSPNAGSYEQYF. CDR3 DNA: TGTGCCAGCAGCCCGAACGCGGGATCCTACGAGCAGTACTTC. The rearrangement uses TRBV7-6 and TRBJ2-7; tentatively, D is TRBD2 (6 bases). CDR3 size: 14 residues. CDR1 is SGHVS, CDR2 FNYEAQ, per germline. Trimming shortened V by 5 bases and J by 1 base, and 12 bases separated the two germline ends.

The chain employs TRBV6-1 and TRBJ2-5, with 9 positions matching TRBD1. V shed 6 bases and J 1 base; nucleotides not matched to a gene: 6. The germline CDR1 and CDR2 sequences are MNHNS and SASEGT. This CDR3 has 15 residues. CDR3 protein: CASRPGTGSQETQYF. In DNA, the CDR3 is TGTGCCAGCAGACCCGGGACAGGGTCCCAAGAGACCCAGTACTTC.

The rearrangement uses TRBV6-6 and TRBJ2-3, with D possibly TRBD2 on 6 matching bases. CDR1 MNHNY and CDR2 SVGAGI come from the germline V gene (reference sequence). This CDR3 is 14 amino acids long. V was trimmed by 5 bases and J by 2 bases, leaving 11 bases between them. The CDR3 loop is CASSDRTNTDTQYF. CDR3 sequence (DNA): TGTGCCAGCAGTGATAGGACTAACACAGATACGCAGTATTTT.

The chain joins TRBV10-3 to TRBJ2-1; D gene unclear. The CDR3 spans 15 residues. Germline V lookup: CDR1 ENHRY, CDR2 SYGVKD. Trimming left V 5 bases short and J 1 base short, with 12 bases between. CDR3 coding DNA: TGTGCCATCAGTTCCCCCCATGCTTCCTACAATGAGCAGTTCTTC. Its protein product is CAISSPHASYNEQFF.

J is TRBJ2-5 and V is TRBV5-1; tentative D call: TRBD1 (6 bases). There are 14 residues in the CDR3. Germline V gives CDR1 SGHRS, CDR2 YFSETQ. The V and J ends lost 1 base and 2 bases respectively, with 9 bases between them. CDR3 residues: CASSLMGAQETQYF. In nucleotides, the CDR3 is TGCGCCAGCAGCTTGATGGGGGCACAAGAGACCCAGTACTTC.

The V and J genes are TRBV30 and TRBJ2-7; D is unclear. CDR1 and CDR2 (germline): GTSNPN, SVGIG (reference sequence). The CDR3 extends over 14 amino acids. V shed 2 bases and J shed 0 bases, with 11 bases lying between them. CDR3 DNA sequence: TGTGCCTGGAGTCCCGATGTCAGCTCCTACGAGCAGTACTTC. This encodes CAWSPDVSSYEQYF. Full variable domain (outside the CDR3, taken from reference TRBV30 and TRBJ2-7): SQTIHQWPATLVQPVGSPLSLECTVEGTSNPNLYWYRQAAGRGLQLLFYSVGIGQISSEVPQNLSASRPQDRQFILSSKKLLLSDSGFYLCAWSPDVSSYEQYFGPGTRLTVT.

This clone has more than one count but fewer than ten. The V gene is TRBV7-2, the J gene TRBJ2-3; D perhaps matches TRBD1 (5 bases). Germline assignment: CDR1 SGHTA and CDR2 FQGNSA. V lost 5 bases and J 0 bases, leaving 12 bases between the germline ends. The CDR3 totals 15 residues. CDR3 bases: TGTGCCAGCAGCCGGTCAGGGATAAGCACAGATACGCAGTATTTT. Protein: CASSRSGISTDTQYF.

The chain recombines TRBV10-3 with TRBJ1-2; 7 bases fit TRBD1. The germline V gene encodes CDR1 ENHRY and CDR2 SYGVKD. The V gene end was trimmed by 7 bases and the J gene end by 2 bases; junction bases not matched to a gene: 10. The CDR3 extends over 15 amino acids. The CDR3 sequence is CAINQNGQENYGYTF. The CDR3 nucleotides are TGTGCCATCAACCAGAACGGACAGGAAAACTATGGCTACACCTTC.

The chain recombines TRBV11-2 with TRBJ1-6; 8 bases agree with TRBD1. The CDR3 runs 15 residues. Germline lookup yields CDR1 SGHAT and CDR2 FQNNGV. V gave up 2 bases and J gave up 7 bases; unmatched junction bases: 4. The CDR3 loop reads CASSLRTGGNSPLHF. In nucleotides, the CDR3 is TGTGCCAGCAGCTTAAGAACAGGGGGGAATTCACCCCTCCACTTT.

The chain links TRBV9 to TRBJ2-7; 7 bases are shared with TRBD1. The CDR3 totals 16 residues. Germline CDR1 SGDLS, CDR2 YYNGEE. Trimming removed 2 bases from V and 2 bases from J; junction bases left unmatched: 10. Here the CDR3 DNA reads TGTGCCAGCAGCGTGGCCGCACAGGGGACCCCCTACGAGCAGTACTTC. Its translation is CASSVAAQGTPYEQYF.

This clone appeared a single time. V gene TRBV2 combines with J gene TRBJ2-3, with D possibly being TRBD2 (6 bases). Trimming left V 7 bases short and J 1 base short, with 18 bases between. The length of the CDR3 is 16 residues. Per germline, CDR1 SNHLY and CDR2 FYNNEI. The CDR3 here is CASTPRVGGGTDTQYF. The CDR3 nucleotides read TGTGCCAGCACTCCGAGAGTCGGGGGTGGCACAGATACGCAGTATTTT.

The V gene is TRBV7-2, the J gene TRBJ2-2; a weak D match, TRBD2 (6 bases). V was trimmed by 5 bases and J by 2 bases, leaving 9 bases between them. The CDR3 has 14 residues. Germline V gives CDR1 SGHTA, CDR2 FQGNSA. DNA for the CDR3: TGTGCCAGCAGCACGGGGGTTAACACCGGGGAGCTGTTTTTT. This sequence encodes CASSTGVNTGELFF.

The chain couples TRBV10-3 to TRBJ1-4; 8 bases line up with TRBD1. Germline V gene lookup returns CDR1 ENHRY and CDR2 SYGVKD. The CDR3 length is 14 residues. After removal of 8 bases from V and 8 bases from J, the junction contained 10 bases not matched to a gene. The CDR3 spells CAICPDRVSEKLFF. CDR3 nucleotide sequence: TGTGCCATCTGTCCGGACAGGGTATCGGAAAAACTGTTTTTT.

With respect to this clone: At the DNA level, this CDR3 is encoded by other sequences in the same sample as well. The chain employs TRBV5-1 and TRBJ2-7; the D is unclear. The CDR3 has 14 residues. Trimming took off 0 bases at V and 0 bases at J, with 7 bases between the two ends. In germline, CDR1 is SGHRS, CDR2 YFSETQ. CDR3 loop: CASSLGGNSYEQYF. CDR3 DNA sequence: TGCGCCAGCAGCTTGGGTGGTAACTCCTACGAGCAGTACTTC.

The chain links TRBV10-3 to TRBJ1-6, with TRBD1 matching over 8 bases. Per the germline V gene, CDR1 is ENHRY and CDR2 is SYGVKD. The V gene end was trimmed by 7 bases and the J gene end by 6 bases; junction bases not matched to a gene: 2. CDR3 length: 13 amino acids. The CDR3 reads CAIKTGVNSPLHF. In DNA, the CDR3 is TGTGCCATCAAGACAGGGGTTAATTCACCCCTCCACTTT.

The V gene is TRBV6-5, the J gene TRBJ2-2; the D gene is possibly TRBD1 (5 bases). CDR1 and CDR2 from the germline V gene are MNHEY and SVGAGI. There are 13 residues in the CDR3. Trimming removed 8 bases from V and 6 bases from J, with 13 bases in between. In DNA form, the CDR3 reads TGTGCCAGCGGTCAGGGTACCTCCGGGGAGCTGTTTTTT. It translates to CASGQGTSGELFF.

The J gene is TRBJ2-2, the V gene TRBV6-1; D is uncertain. From germline, CDR1 is MNHNS and CDR2 SASEGT. CDR3 length: 13 residues. V was cut by 1 base and J by 9 bases, with 9 bases left in between. The CDR3 reads CASSEVSTRELFF. The CDR3 coding sequence is TGTGCCAGCAGTGAAGTGTCGACCAGGGAGCTGTTTTTT.

V usage is TRBV7-3 and J usage is TRBJ2-4; TRBD1 aligns across 7 bases. This CDR3 contains 13 residues. Germline values: CDR1 SGHTA, CDR2 FQGTGA. Germline trimming cut 5 bases from V and 13 bases from J; bases unmatched to any gene: 11. The CDR3 reads CASSPDPGQNQYF. The DNA for the CDR3 is TGTGCCAGCAGCCCTGACCCGGGACAGAACCAGTACTTC.